This T cell receptor beta chain came from a study of OX40 agonist ivuxolimab in advanced cancers. Regarding the study in general: Ivuxolimab, which targeted the costimulatory receptor OX40 (CD134), was an agonistic, fully human IgG2 monoclonal antibody. Intravenous ivuxolimab was administered to patients every 2 weeks at six dose levels: 0.01, 0.1, 0.3, 1.5, 3 and 10 mg/kg. Of the 52 patients in dose escalation, around 20 had hepatocellular carcinoma, about 15 had melanoma, 9 had renal cell carcinoma and 9 had head and neck cancer. A male proportion of about 79% and a mean age of approximately 62 years, ranging from about 23 to 90, were recorded for the dose-escalation cohort. Patients were allowed to have had prior anti-PD-1, anti-PD-L1 or anti-CTLA-4 therapy, and more than 35% of the dose-escalation patients had been treated with checkpoint inhibitors. Partial responses were achieved by three dose-escalation patients, of whom one had hepatocellular carcinoma and two had cutaneous melanoma. Peripheral TCRbeta sequencing aimed to test whether ivuxolimab altered TCR sequence diversity and caused clonal T-cell expansion. The paper reports the monotherapy dose-escalation portion (N of about 50 patients) of the phase I ivuxolimab trial.

The trial excluded patients who had a history of autoimmune disease or were on systemic immunosuppression. Peripheral blood for TCR sequencing was collected from all dose cohorts at baseline, on cycle 4 day 1, and on cycle 7 day 1. The samples were taken from a phase I, first-in-human, multicenter, open-label dose-escalation trial of ivuxolimab. Adults with locally advanced or metastatic melanoma, renal cell, hepatocellular, or head and neck squamous cell carcinoma were enrolled in the trial. Before TCR sequencing, CD4+ T cells and CD8+ T cells were sorted from peripheral blood as separate populations. Broader findings and caveats from the paper: The antigen specificity of the peripheral T cells that underwent clonal expansion was not determined. In partial responders in the 0.1-3.0 mg/kg groups, normalized peripheral clonal expansion was found to be among the lowest, especially among CD8+ T cells. At doses from 0.1 to 3.0 mg/kg, clonal expansion was seen in both CD4+ and CD8+ blood T cells between baseline and week 6. After ivuxolimab, expanded clones were on average more numerous among CD8+ T cells than among CD4+ T cells. Low levels of normalized T-cell clonal expansion were also seen in some patients who did not respond.

Genomic DNA was isolated from the sorted cells so that the TCRbeta CDR3 region could be sequenced. The immunoSEQ Assay was used to sequence the TCRbeta CDR3 regions. Held by TCRdb, this immuneACCESS table contains in-frame sequences only and omits some clones. Under half of the omission traces to an unresolved V gene where checked; the cause of the rest is unknown. The sample records tens of thousands of clones, around 73% of which are singletons. The top ten constitute around a sixth of the sample. V is clipped by 6 bases and J by 7 bases, and the sequence between their germline boundaries is 9 bases long. CDR1 and CDR2, looked up from the germline V gene (reference sequence), are SGHAT and FQDESV. The CDR3 numbers 12 residues from cysteine through phenylalanine. Of the read, only the CDR3 DNA is kept; its 36 bases are in frame from base 1. This clone was observed once. This clone's antigen is unknown. Base qualities are missing; no much larger clone stands one base away.

The clonotype originates from an adult with an advanced solid tumor such as melanoma, head and neck, liver or kidney cancer. The sequencing here drew on CD4+ or CD8+ T cells sorted from blood, taken in a trial of the OX40 agonist ivuxolimab. The chain joins TRBV11-1 to TRBJ1-4; no D segment can be confidently identified. The DNA sequence is given as TGTGCCAGCAGGTACAAAGGTGAAAAACTGTTTTTT. It encodes CASRYKGEKLFF.